What follows are 17 T cell receptor beta chains derived from one specimen sequenced in a study of blood T cells in healthy people across ages. Alongside a J-beta primer mix, a sample-barcoded 5' primer served in a second PCR lasting about 7 to 12 cycles. TCRdb reprocessed the 5' RACE reads with MiXCR, giving one entry per CDR3 protein. The profile shows fewer than 700,000 distinct CDR3 sequences, 40% to 50% of them singletons. The sample consisted of blood. The receptors shown here come from a man older than 75 in good health.

This clonotype was counted between two and nine times. The chain recombines TRBV20-1 with TRBJ1-1, with D unresolved. The CDR3 consists of 13 residues. Trimming took 1 base from V and 1 from J, leaving 7 bases between them. CDR1 and CDR2 (germline): DFQATT, SNEGSKA (reference sequence). For the CDR3, the DNA is TGCAGTGCTAGAGGACCCACGAACACTGAAGCTTTCTTT. It encodes CSARGPTNTEAFF.

This clonotype occurred a few times. The chain is built from TRBV10-3 and TRBJ1-4; 7 bases match TRBD1. From germline, CDR1 is ENHRY and CDR2 SYGVKD. J gave up 5 bases and V 7 bases, and 7 bases lay outside the gene matches. The CDR3 contains 14 residues. The CDR3 loop is CAIKKQGKNEKLFF. In DNA, the CDR3 is TGTGCCATCAAGAAACAGGGGAAGAATGAAAAACTGTTTTTT.

This clonotype was picked up a small number of times. This sequence joins TRBV2 and TRBJ2-7, with D maybe TRBD2 (6 bases). The DNA end is more similar to TRBJ2-5, so the J call may be wrong. The CDR3 has 11 amino acids. Germline V gene sequence: CDR1 SNHLY, CDR2 FYNNEI. CDR3 nucleotide sequence: TGTGCCGGCCGGACTAAGGAGACCCAGTACTTC. Protein sequence: CAGRTKETQYF.

This chain connects TRBV4-3 to TRBJ2-7, with TRBD2 identical over 11 bases. Germline loops: CDR1 LGHNA, CDR2 YSLEER. The CDR3 covers 16 residues. The V gene end was trimmed by 1 base and the J gene end by 7 bases; junction bases not matched to a gene: 9. The DNA for the CDR3 is TGCGCCAGCAGCCAAGGGCGTCTAGCGGGGGGTCATGAGCAGTACTTC. Its translation: CASSQGRLAGGHEQYF.

With respect to this clonotype: A much larger clone is a single base away; this may be a read error. This chain connects TRBV6-6 to TRBJ2-5, with 8 positions matching TRBD1. Germline loops: CDR1 MNHNY, CDR2 SVGAGI (reference sequence). Germline trimming cut 6 bases from V and 4 bases from J; bases unmatched to any gene: 16. CDR3 size: 17 residues. The CDR3 nucleotides read TGTGCCAGCAGCCCACCAACGACAGGGGTTGAAGGAGAGACCCAGTACTTC. Protein: CASSPPTTGVEGETQYF.

J is TRBJ2-6 and V is TRBV29-1; D is uncertain. The CDR3 is made up of 15 amino acids. CDR1 is SQVTM, CDR2 ANQGSEA, per germline. The V and J ends lost 3 bases and 0 bases respectively, with 9 bases between them. CDR3 nucleotide sequence: TGCAGCGTTGACGCCAGCAGCTCTGGGGCCAACGTCCTGACTTTC. Amino acids: CSVDASSSGANVLTF.

The rearrangement joins TRBV4-3 to TRBJ2-1, with D perhaps TRBD1 or TRBD2 (5 bases each). The CDR3 is 15 residues long. Trimming pared 0 bases from V and 9 bases from J, leaving 15 bases between. Germline values: CDR1 LGHNA, CDR2 YSLEER. The CDR3 DNA follows: TGCGCCAGCAGCCAAGATGTGGTATCGAGGGGTGAGCAGTTCTTC. It specifies CASSQDVVSRGEQFF.

The rearrangement links TRBV6-6 to TRBJ1-1; D is unresolved. Germline V lookup: CDR1 MNHNY, CDR2 SVGAGI (reference sequence). Trimming stripped 2 bases from V and 1 base from J, with 5 bases between. There are 13 residues in the CDR3. This CDR3 reads CASSYMANTEAFF. In DNA form, the CDR3 reads TGTGCCAGCAGTTACATGGCGAACACTGAAGCTTTCTTT.

This chain links TRBV6-5 with TRBJ2-3; the D gene is possibly TRBD2 (5 bases). Trimming left V 6 bases short and J 6 bases short, with 16 bases between. Germline V lookup: CDR1 MNHEY, CDR2 SVGAGI. The CDR3 is 14 residues long. CDR3 nucleotide sequence: TGTGCCAGCAGGGTCCGCACCCGAGGGGATACGCAGTATTTT. This codes for CASRVRTRGDTQYF.

This clonotype has only one observation. The genes are TRBV20-1 and TRBJ2-7; 13 bases line up with TRBD2. Germline values: CDR1 DFQATT, CDR2 SNEGSKA (reference sequence). With V trimmed by 4 bases and J by 1 base, 10 bases remained unmatched. This CDR3 has 17 residues. The CDR3 bases are TGCAGTGCTACTTCCGGGACTAGCGGGGCCATGTCCTACGAGCAGTACTTC. Amino acid sequence: CSATSGTSGAMSYEQYF.

This sequence joins TRBV20-1 and TRBJ2-7; TRBD1 is a possible D gene (6 bases). The germline CDR1 and CDR2 sequences are DFQATT and SNEGSKA (reference sequence). Between the trimmed V and J ends, which lost 3 bases and 5 bases, there was a span of 20 bases. CDR3 length: 15 residues. This CDR3 reads CSARPLTGPLDEQYF. The CDR3 DNA sequence: TGCAGTGCTAGGCCCCTTACAGGGCCACTGGACGAGCAGTACTTC.

This clonotype showed up just a few times. This rearrangement joins TRBV29-1 to TRBJ1-6, with no clear D. Trimming stripped 7 bases from V and 1 base from J, with 8 bases between. This CDR3 comprises 13 residues. Germline assignment: CDR1 SQVTM and CDR2 ANQGSEA. The CDR3, as DNA: TGCAGCGCACGCATATCCTATAATTCACCCCTCCACTTT. It encodes CSARISYNSPLHF. The full variable domain, rest sourced from reference TRBV29-1 and TRBJ1-6, is SAVISQKPSRDICQRGTSLTIQCQVDSQVTMMFWYRQQPGQSLTLIATANQGSEATYESGFVIDKFPISRPNLTFSTLTVSNMSPEDSSIYLCSARISYNSPLHFGNGTRLTVT.

The chain recombines TRBV20-1 with TRBJ2-1; no reliable D call. The V gene lost 8 bases and the J gene lost 0 bases, with 11 bases spanning the gap. Germline lookup yields CDR1 DFQATT and CDR2 SNEGSKA (reference sequence). The CDR3 is 13 residues long. The CDR3 sequence is CSTFRYSYNEQFF. DNA of the CDR3: TGCAGTACCTTCCGTTACTCCTACAATGAGCAGTTCTTC.

V usage is TRBV4-3 and J usage is TRBJ2-7; D gene unclear. V lost 3 bases and J lost 0, with 12 bases in between. The CDR3 totals 15 residues. Germline CDR1 reads LGHNA; CDR2 reads YSLEER. The DNA for the CDR3 is TGCGCCAGCAGCCAGGACCTACAGAGCTCCTACGAGCAGTACTTC. Translating gives CASSQDLQSSYEQYF.

This clonotype was picked up one time. V gene TRBV6-6 combines with J gene TRBJ2-1; 9 bases fit TRBD2. CDR3 size: 15 residues. With V trimmed by 4 bases and J by 7 bases, 8 bases remained unmatched. The germline V gene encodes CDR1 MNHNY and CDR2 SVGAGI (reference sequence). CDR3 DNA sequence: TGTGCCAGCAGTTCCGATCTAGCGGGACTAAATGAGCAGTTCTTC. It encodes CASSSDLAGLNEQFF.

CDR3 sequence (DNA): TGTGCCAGCAGCCAAGCCCGGCCTAGCGGGGGTGTGGGTACGCAGTATTTT. It codes for CASSQARPSGGVGTQYF. The genes are TRBV4-2 and TRBJ2-3; 10 bases match TRBD2. The V gene end was trimmed by 1 base and the J gene end by 8 bases; junction bases not matched to a gene: 12. This CDR3 is built from 17 residues. Germline V CDR1 and CDR2: LGHNA, YNFKEQ.

Note on this clonotype: A read error is possible here, since a much larger clone lies one base away. The chain couples TRBV6-6 to TRBJ2-3, with TRBD2 matching 11 bases. The CDR3 loop spans 17 amino acids. The germline gives CDR1 MNHNY, CDR2 SVGAGI (reference sequence). The CDR3 protein is CASTLLQASGGLDAQYF. DNA for the CDR3: TGTGCCAGCACTCTATTACAGGCTAGCGGGGGGCTAGATGCGCAGTATTTT.